The present TCR beta chain was sequenced within a study of low-dose radiotherapy and immunotherapy resistance in tumors. Time point denoted: after trial treatment. Sample treatment: LDRT plus nivolumab, ipilimumab, low-dose cyclophosphamide and aspirin (RACIN trial). CDR3 length: 12 residues. The V end was cut by 0 bases, the J end by 4 bases, with 3 bases between. In this sample, this clonotype is medium-sized. Alpha- and beta-chain coverage of first-strand cDNA came from TRAV- and TRBV-specific primers. TCR amplification ran about 20 PCR cycles using constant-region and V-primer adapter primers. TCRdb redid the calling of the reads with MiXCR, one entry per CDR3 protein. The data contain about 35,000 distinct CDR3 sequences, roughly 20% of them singletons.

This specimen consisted of PBMCs, obtained after low-dose radiotherapy plus immunotherapy. The sequence derives from a female donor with ovarian cancer. The V call is TRBV23-1, the J call TRBJ2-5; no clear D gene. TRBV23-1 counts as an open reading frame of uncertain function. CDR3 sequence reads: CASSQSTETQYF. The CDR3 DNA follows: TGCGCCAGCAGTCAATCAACAGAGACCCAGTACTTC.